A single sample gave rise to the 25 T cell receptor beta chains below, sequenced in a study of blood T cell repertoires in COVID-19. Libraries were prepared by immunoSEQ multiplex PCR; TCRdb keeps only in-frame clonotypes and omits some of them. The profile shows fewer than 400,000 clones, 85% of them singletons. The sample was peripheral blood. Every receptor here comes from a woman aged 18-35 years with acute or convalescent COVID-19.

This chain joins TRBV7-9 and TRBJ2-2; 7 bases are a match to TRBD1. With V trimmed by 5 bases and J by 3 bases, 9 bases remained unmatched. The CDR3 is 16 residues long. Germline assignment: CDR1 SEHNR and CDR2 FQNEAQ (reference sequence). The CDR3 DNA is TGTGCCAGCAGCCCACCCGGGACAGTAGACACCGGGGAGCTGTTTTTT. Translated: CASSPPGTVDTGELFF.

The genes are TRBV5-1 and TRBJ2-6; D is perhaps TRBD2 (7 bases). V shed 0 bases and J shed 1 base, with 20 bases lying between them. This CDR3 has 20 residues. Germline V lookup: CDR1 SGHRS, CDR2 YFSETQ. The CDR3 loop is CASSLDPKLQGGSGANVLTF. For the CDR3, the DNA is TGCGCCAGCAGCTTGGACCCGAAATTACAGGGAGGGTCTGGGGCCAACGTCCTGACTTTC.

This clone occurred a few times. The chain uses TRBV6-1 and TRBJ1-3, with no clear D. CDR3 length: 14 amino acids. The V gene's germline CDR1 is MNHNS and CDR2 SASEGT. Trimming stripped 2 bases from V and 0 bases from J, with 5 bases between. The CDR3 reads CASSERVSGNTIYF. In nucleotides, the CDR3 is TGTGCCAGCAGTGAACGGGTCTCTGGAAACACCATATATTTT.

The chain has TRBV7-9 and TRBJ2-1; tentatively, D is TRBD2 (6 bases). The CDR3 has 17 amino acids. Germline CDR1 reads SEHNR; CDR2 reads FQNEAQ (reference sequence). V was shortened by 3 bases and J by 6 bases, with 21 bases between the two germline ends. CDR3 bases: TGTGCCAGCAGCTTGAGCCTGGGAGTCGGGAGTCTCAATGAGCAGTTCTTC. Its translation: CASSLSLGVGSLNEQFF.

The V gene is TRBV5-1, the J gene TRBJ2-3, with 12 bases identical to TRBD2. The CDR3 loop spans 17 amino acids. Germline V lookup: CDR1 SGHRS, CDR2 YFSETQ. V dropped 4 bases and J dropped 0; count of bases not matched to a gene: 6. The CDR3 bases are TGCGCCAGCAGCCTCCTCACTAGCGGGAGGAGCACAGATACGCAGTATTTT. It is translated as CASSLLTSGRSTDTQYF.

This clone was seen a single time. The chain has TRBV5-6 and TRBJ1-4, with D tentatively TRBD1 (5 bases). The CDR3 extends over 14 amino acids. The germline V gene encodes CDR1 SGHDT and CDR2 YYEEEE. V was trimmed by 4 bases and J by 8 bases, leaving 15 bases between them. Here the CDR3 DNA reads TGTGCCAGCAGCCATCAGGGAGGGAAAGAAAAACTGTTTTTT. It specifies CASSHQGGKEKLFF.

This chain links TRBV9 with TRBJ1-4, with 7 bases identical to TRBD1. The trim removed 3 bases at V and 4 bases at J, leaving 6 bases unmatched. The germline CDR1 and CDR2 sequences are SGDLS and YYNGEE. The CDR3 totals 15 residues. CDR3 DNA sequence: TGTGCCAGCAGCGAGGGGGACAGCCTTAATGAAAAACTGTTTTTT. This sequence encodes CASSEGDSLNEKLFF.

CDR3 in amino acids: CSVGGGQGNNEQYF. The CDR3 coding sequence is TGCAGCGTTGGAGGGGGACAGGGGAACAACGAGCAGTACTTC. The V call is TRBV29-1, the J call TRBJ2-7; TRBD1 matches 10 bases. Per germline, CDR1 SQVTM and CDR2 ANQGSEA. This CDR3 has 14 amino acids. V shed 4 bases, J shed 5 bases, and the junction held 8 bases outside the gene matches.

The V call is TRBV28, the J call TRBJ1-5, with D tentatively TRBD1 (5 bases). Germline V gene data show CDR1 as MDHEN and CDR2 as SYDVKM. CDR3 length: 15 residues. The ends were cut back, 7 bases at V and 7 bases at J, with 20 bases in the middle. CDR3 DNA: TGTGCCAGCACTCTACGGGGGGAGAGACGGCAGCCCCAGCATTTT. It codes for CASTLRGERRQPQHF.

The chain has TRBV4-2 and TRBJ2-7; 8 bases align to TRBD1. The CDR3 extends over 15 amino acids. Germline loops: CDR1 LGHNA, CDR2 YNFKEQ. Unmatched junction bases numbered 7, after V lost 4 bases and J lost 2 bases. CDR3: CASSPMTGAAYEQYF. For the CDR3, the DNA is TGTGCCAGCAGCCCAATGACAGGGGCCGCCTACGAGCAGTACTTC.

V gene TRBV7-9 combines with J gene TRBJ2-7; D possibly corresponds to TRBD2 (5 bases). The CDR3 consists of 12 residues. Per the germline V gene, CDR1 is SEHNR and CDR2 is FQNEAQ (reference sequence). V was clipped by 8 bases and J by 3 bases, with 11 bases between them. CDR3: CASGLNVYEQYF. CDR3 nucleotides: TGTGCCAGCGGACTGAACGTCTACGAGCAGTACTTC.

The V call is TRBV4-1, the J call TRBJ1-4; tentatively, D is TRBD1 (5 bases). This CDR3 has 15 residues. CDR1 is MGHRA and CDR2 is YSYEKL in the germline V gene. Trimming left V 3 bases short and J 4 bases short, with 12 bases between. The CDR3 region has the DNA TGCGCCAGCAGCCAGTTAGACAGCCGTAATGAAAAACTGTTTTTT. Amino acids: CASSQLDSRNEKLFF.

The rearrangement uses TRBV2 and TRBJ2-5, with TRBD1 matching over 7 bases. This CDR3 is built from 16 residues. Germline values: CDR1 SNHLY, CDR2 FYNNEI. After removal of 0 bases from V and 2 bases from J, the junction contained 6 bases not matched to a gene. The CDR3 DNA sequence: TGTGCCAGCAGTGAAGCTGAAGGGGGCGGTCAAGAGACCCAGTACTTC. Translating it yields CASSEAEGGGQETQYF.

CDR3 sequence reads: CASTGGLLGLTYEQYF. For the CDR3, the DNA is TGTGCCAGCACCGGGGGTTTATTGGGACTAACCTACGAGCAGTACTTC. The chain employs TRBV28 and TRBJ2-7; 7 positions agree with TRBD2. CDR1 and CDR2 (germline): MDHEN, SYDVKM. The CDR3 extends over 16 amino acids. The V segment lost 7 bases and the J segment 2 bases; nucleotides outside the gene matches: 14.

The rearrangement joins TRBV28 to TRBJ1-5; D gene ambiguous. V shed 5 bases and J shed 0 bases, with 11 bases lying between them. CDR1 is MDHEN, CDR2 SYDVKM, per germline. This CDR3 is built from 15 residues. The CDR3 loop is CASSMTLYSNQPQHF. The CDR3 DNA reads as TGTGCCAGCAGTATGACACTTTATAGCAATCAGCCCCAGCATTTT.

The V and J genes are TRBV6-5 and TRBJ1-6; D may be TRBD1 (6 bases). The V gene lost 2 bases and the J gene lost 6 bases, with 8 bases spanning the gap. The CDR3 totals 14 residues. Germline CDR1 MNHEY, CDR2 SVGAGI. Here the CDR3 DNA reads TGTGCCAGCAGTTACGACAGGATTAATTCACCCCTCCACTTT. It encodes CASSYDRINSPLHF.

The chain is built from TRBV5-1 and TRBJ2-3; tentatively, D is TRBD1 (5 bases). The ends were cut back, 1 base at V and 2 bases at J, with 8 bases in the middle. CDR3 size: 14 residues. Germline CDR1 is SGHRS and CDR2 is YFSETQ. The CDR3 reads CASSLNGATDTQYF. Written as DNA, the CDR3 is TGCGCCAGCAGCTTGAATGGGGCCACAGATACGCAGTATTTT.

This clone was detected ten times or more. This chain links TRBV2 with TRBJ2-7; D perhaps matches TRBD2 (5 bases). V lost 4 bases to trimming and J lost 6 bases, with 16 bases between them. Germline-derived CDR1 and CDR2 are SNHLY and FYNNEI. The CDR3 runs 14 residues. The CDR3 protein is CASSARRSEVEQYF. The CDR3 region has the DNA TGTGCCAGCAGTGCGAGGCGGTCGGAGGTCGAGCAGTACTTC.

The V and J genes are TRBV6-1 and TRBJ1-2; D gene ambiguous. The V gene lost 3 bases and the J gene lost 2 bases, with 13 bases spanning the gap. There are 15 residues in the CDR3. Germline lookup yields CDR1 MNHNS and CDR2 SASEGT. The CDR3 here is CASSDLGVGNYGYTF. The CDR3 DNA reads TGTGCCAGCAGTGATCTAGGCGTTGGGAACTATGGCTACACCTTC.

This sequence joins TRBV29-1 and TRBJ1-5; D might be TRBD1 (5 bases). Trimming left V 5 bases short and J 1 base short, with 18 bases between. CDR1 and CDR2 from the germline V gene are SQVTM and ANQGSEA. The CDR3 totals 16 residues. The CDR3 region is CSVYEFQGMSNQPQHF. DNA of the CDR3: TGCAGCGTTTACGAATTCCAGGGTATGAGCAATCAGCCCCAGCATTTT.

This chain joins TRBV7-9 and TRBJ2-3; D might be TRBD1 (5 bases). The CDR3 is 15 amino acids. V lost 5 bases and J 7 bases, leaving 19 bases between the germline ends. Germline V CDR1 and CDR2: SEHNR, FQNEAQ (reference sequence). CDR3 coding DNA: TGTGCCAGCAGCCTGACAGTCACCGTCGCAAATACGCAGTATTTT. This sequence encodes CASSLTVTVANTQYF.

The V and J genes are TRBV15 and TRBJ2-3, with a possible D match to TRBD2 (6 bases). The V end was cut by 3 bases, the J end by 2 bases, with 12 bases between. The CDR3 runs 15 residues. Germline V CDR1 and CDR2: LNHNV, YYDKDF (reference sequence). DNA for the CDR3: TGTGCCACCAGCAGGCGGGACGGATACACAGATACGCAGTATTTT. Translating it yields CATSRRDGYTDTQYF.

The V gene is TRBV9, the J gene TRBJ2-3, with a possible D match to TRBD2 (6 bases). The germline V and J ends were trimmed by 0 bases and 2 bases, with 13 bases remaining between them. The CDR3 is made up of 16 amino acids. Germline-derived CDR1 and CDR2 are SGDLS and YYNGEE. CDR3: CASSVGGAGNTDTQYF. The CDR3 DNA sequence: TGTGCCAGCAGCGTAGGAGGGGCGGGAAACACAGATACGCAGTATTTT.

The V and J genes are TRBV27 and TRBJ1-2, with TRBD1 matching 8 bases. The V gene end was trimmed by 0 bases and the J gene end by 8 bases; junction bases not matched to a gene: 11. Germline V lookup: CDR1 MNHEY, CDR2 SMNVEV (reference sequence). The CDR3 totals 16 residues. CDR3 sequence reads: CASSLSGTGTPVGYTF. The CDR3 DNA sequence: TGTGCCAGCAGTTTATCCGGGACAGGAACCCCCGTAGGCTACACCTTC.

The chain employs TRBV7-8 and TRBJ2-3; D is possibly TRBD1 (7 bases). The germline V gene has CDR1 SGHVS and CDR2 FQNEAQ. The CDR3 is made up of 12 amino acids. V lost 4 bases and J lost 14, with 16 bases in between. CDR3 DNA: TGTGCCAGCAGCTCTCAGGGGGGAGGCGCGTATTTT. This encodes CASSSQGGGAYF. Looking up the rest from reference TRBV7-8 and TRBJ2-3 gives the full variable domain: GAGVSQSPRYKVAKRGQDVALRCDPISGHVSLFWYQQALGQGPEFLTYFQNEAQLDKSGLPSDRFFAERPEGSVSTLKIQRTQQEDSAVYLCASSSQGGGAYFGPGTRLTVL.